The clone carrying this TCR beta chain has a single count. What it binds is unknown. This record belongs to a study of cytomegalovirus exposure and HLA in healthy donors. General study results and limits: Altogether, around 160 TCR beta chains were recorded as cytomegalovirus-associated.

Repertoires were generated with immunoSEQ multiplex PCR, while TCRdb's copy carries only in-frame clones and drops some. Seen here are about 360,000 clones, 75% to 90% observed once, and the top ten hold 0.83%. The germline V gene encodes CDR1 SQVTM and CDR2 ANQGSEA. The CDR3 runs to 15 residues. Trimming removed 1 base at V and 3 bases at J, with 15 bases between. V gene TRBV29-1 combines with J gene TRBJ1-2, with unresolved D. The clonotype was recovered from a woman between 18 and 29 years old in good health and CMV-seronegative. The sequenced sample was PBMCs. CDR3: CSVEVRAGRDYGYTF. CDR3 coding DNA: TGCAGCGTTGAAGTGCGGGCCGGCCGGGACTATGGCTACACCTTC.